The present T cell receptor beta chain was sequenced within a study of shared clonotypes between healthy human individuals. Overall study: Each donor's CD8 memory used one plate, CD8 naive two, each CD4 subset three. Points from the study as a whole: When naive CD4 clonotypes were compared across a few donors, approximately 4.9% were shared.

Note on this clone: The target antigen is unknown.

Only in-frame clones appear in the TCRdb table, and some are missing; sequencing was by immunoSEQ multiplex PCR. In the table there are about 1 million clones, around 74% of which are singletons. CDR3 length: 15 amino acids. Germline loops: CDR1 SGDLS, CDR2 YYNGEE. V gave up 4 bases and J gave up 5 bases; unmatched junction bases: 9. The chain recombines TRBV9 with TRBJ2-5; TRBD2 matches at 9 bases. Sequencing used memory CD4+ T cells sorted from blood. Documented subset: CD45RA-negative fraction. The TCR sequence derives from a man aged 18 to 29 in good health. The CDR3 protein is CASSPQSGGRETQYF. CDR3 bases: TGTGCCAGCAGCCCTCAAAGCGGGGGGAGGGAGACCCAGTACTTC.